The 29 T cell receptor beta chains given below trace back to one sample, sequenced in a study of regulatory T cells in long-lasting Graves disease. Libraries of TCR beta came from iRepertoire HTBI primers plus Arm-PCR of CDR3 regions. TCRdb reprocessed the multiplex PCR reads with MiXCR, giving one entry per CDR3 protein. Of roughly 400,000 distinct CDR3 sequences listed, 21% are singletons. Time point specified: persistent/refractory GD, antithyroid drugs over 5 years with positive TRAb. RNA from PBMCs was the source of the TCR library. This specimen consisted of peripheral blood mononuclear cells (PBMCs), obtained when the disease was refractory, from a patient treated with antithyroid drugs. Source of these receptors: a female donor with Graves disease.

This clonotype was recorded at least ten times. The CDR3: CASSPPGLYQETQYF. In DNA form, the CDR3 reads TGTGCCAGCAGCCCACCGGGATTGTACCAAGAGACCCAGTACTTC. The chain has TRBV12-3 or TRBV12-4 and TRBJ2-5; D is perhaps TRBD2 (5 bases). This CDR3 comprises 15 residues. V lost 6 bases and J 0 bases, leaving 14 bases between the germline ends.

Many counts were recorded for this clonotype. The chain links TRBV10-2 to TRBJ2-7; D may match TRBD1 or TRBD2 (5 bases each). V lost 6 bases and J lost 3, with 15 bases in between. The CDR3 loop spans 14 amino acids. CDR1 is WSHSY, CDR2 SAAADI, per germline. For the CDR3, the DNA is TGCGCCAGCAGGGCAGGGATGAGGGGCTACGAGCAGTACTTC. Amino acids: CASRAGMRGYEQYF.

The chain combines TRBV6-5 with TRBJ1-1; D ambiguous. Germline CDR1 and CDR2: MNHEY and SVGAGI. Trimming took off 4 bases at V and 0 bases at J, with 9 bases between the two ends. There are 14 residues in the CDR3. This chain's CDR3 is CASSSDPMNTEAFF. DNA of the CDR3: TGTGCCAGCAGTTCAGACCCGATGAACACTGAAGCTTTCTTT.

This clonotype has at least ten counts. The rearrangement uses TRBV6-1 and TRBJ2-5, with TRBD1 as a possible D gene (5 bases). With 0 bases removed from V and 2 bases from J, the gap between germline ends came to 13 bases. The germline CDR1 and CDR2 sequences are MNHNS and SASEGT. This CDR3 comprises 16 residues. CDR3 region: CASSEARGSLQETQYF. In DNA form, the CDR3 reads TGTGCCAGCAGTGAAGCAAGGGGATCGTTACAAGAGACCCAGTACTTC.

This clonotype was picked up a small number of times. This CDR3 reads CASSQERTRNTGELFF. CDR3 DNA: TGTGCCAGCAGCCAAGAGAGGACTAGGAACACCGGGGAGCTGTTTTTT. The chain is built from TRBV3-1 and TRBJ2-2; 7 bases are shared with TRBD2. Germline V lookup: CDR1 LGHDT, CDR2 YNNKEL (reference sequence). This CDR3 is 16 amino acids long. With 0 bases clipped from V and 1 base from J, the junction kept 2 bases outside the gene matches. Drawing the rest from reference TRBV3-1 and TRBJ2-2, the complete variable domain is DTAVSQTPKYLVTQMGNDKSIKCEQNLGHDTMYWYKQDSKKFLKIMFSYNNKELIINETVPNRFSPKSPDKAHLNLHINSLELGDSAVYFCASSQERTRNTGELFFGEGSRLTVL.

This clonotype showed up many times. V is TRBV15 and J is TRBJ2-5, with D possibly being TRBD1 (7 bases). Germline loops: CDR1 LNHNV, CDR2 YYDKDF (reference sequence). V was pared by 1 base and J by 4 bases, with 22 bases between. The CDR3 has 18 residues. The CDR3 DNA reads TGTGCCACCAGCAGAGTCTCCTCCTCGGCAGGGGGAGGAGAGACCCAGTACTTC. Translated: CATSRVSSSAGGGETQYF.

This clonotype was observed many times. This sequence joins TRBV6-1 and TRBJ2-5; TRBD2 matches at 7 bases. After removal of 0 bases from V and 4 bases from J, the junction contained 5 bases not matched to a gene. The CDR3 runs to 15 residues. Germline V gives CDR1 MNHNS, CDR2 SASEGT. Here the CDR3 reads CASSEAGEGGETQYF. As DNA, the CDR3 is TGTGCCAGCAGTGAAGCGGGGGAGGGAGGAGAGACCCAGTACTTC.

Points on this clonotype: A much larger clonotype is one base distant, so this may be a read error. The V call is TRBV28, the J call TRBJ1-2, with TRBD1 identical over 7 bases. Per the germline V gene, CDR1 is MDHEN and CDR2 is SYDVKM. The CDR3 has 14 residues. For the CDR3, the DNA is TGTGCCAGCACCGTCAGGGGGATCAACTGTGGCTACACCTTC. Translating it yields CASTVRGINCGYTF.

The table lists this clonotype with many counts. This chain joins TRBV28 and TRBJ2-5; TRBD2 matches 9 bases. Germline-derived CDR1 and CDR2 are MDHEN and SYDVKM. V lost 2 bases to trimming and J lost 4 bases; unmatched junction nucleotides: 8. This CDR3 has 16 residues. CDR3 amino acids: CASSLMIAGARETQYF. CDR3 DNA: TGTGCCAGCAGTTTAATGATAGCGGGAGCCCGAGAGACCCAGTACTTC.

This clonotype came up many times. The V and J genes are TRBV12-3 or TRBV12-4 and TRBJ1-4, with 7 bases that match TRBD1. The trim removed 6 bases at V and 8 bases at J, leaving 9 bases unmatched. This CDR3 comprises 14 residues. CDR3 residues: CASSRQGAGEKLFF. The CDR3 DNA is TGTGCCAGCAGCCGACAGGGTGCCGGAGAAAAACTGTTTTTT.

The table lists this clonotype with a few counts. The rearrangement joins TRBV3-1 to TRBJ2-1; possibly TRBD2 for D (6 bases). V lost 5 bases to trimming and J lost 6 bases, with 14 bases between them. The CDR3 totals 14 residues. Per the germline V gene, CDR1 is LGHDT and CDR2 is YNNKEL (reference sequence). Here the CDR3 DNA reads TGTGCCAGCAGCGGCGCCGGGACTGGCAATGAGCAGTTCTTC. Its translation: CASSGAGTGNEQFF.

This sequence joins TRBV10-3 and TRBJ1-5; perhaps TRBD1 as D (6 bases). Trimming took off 11 bases at V and 4 bases at J, with 18 bases between the two ends. The CDR3 totals 14 residues. Germline CDR1 reads ENHRY; CDR2 reads SYGVKD. Here the CDR3 reads CAPTIGGKNQPQHF. CDR3 in DNA: TGTGCCCCTACGATAGGGGGTAAGAATCAGCCCCAGCATTTT.

This clonotype came up many times. V and J are TRBV6-8 and TRBJ1-5; D is perhaps TRBD1 (6 bases). V was pared by 6 bases and J by 2 bases, with 11 bases between. Germline V gene sequence: CDR1 MNHGY, CDR2 SAAAGT. CDR3 size: 14 residues. In DNA, the CDR3 is TGTGCCAGCAGGCGACAGGAGGGCAATCAGCCCCAGCATTTT. It translates to CASRRQEGNQPQHF.

This clonotype was found a few times. The chain carries TRBV7-9 and TRBJ2-2; 7 nucleotides match TRBD1. CDR3 length equals 16 residues. Germline V gives CDR1 SEHNR, CDR2 FQNEAQ (reference sequence). V shed 5 bases and J 2 bases; nucleotides not matched to a gene: 8. The CDR3: CASSAPGTANTGELFF. As DNA, the CDR3 is TGTGCCAGCAGCGCACCCGGGACAGCAAACACCGGGGAGCTGTTTTTT. Drawing the rest from reference TRBV7-9 and TRBJ2-2, the complete variable domain is DTGVSQNPRHKITKRGQNVTFRCDPISEHNRLYWYRQTLGQGPEFLTYFQNEAQLEKSRLLSDRFSAERPKGSFSTLEIQRTEQGDSAMYLCASSAPGTANTGELFFGEGSRLTVL.

This clonotype occurred a few times. The chain joins TRBV20-1 to TRBJ1-1; the match to TRBD1 covers 7 bases. The V segment lost 0 bases and the J segment 3 bases; nucleotides outside the gene matches: 19. The CDR3 length is 19 residues. CDR1 and CDR2 (germline): DFQATT, SNEGSKA (reference sequence). CDR3 in amino acids: CSARDGKDRIRPMDTEAFF. As DNA, the CDR3 is TGCAGTGCTAGAGATGGTAAGGACAGGATTCGGCCCATGGACACTGAAGCTTTCTTT.

This chain joins TRBV20-1 and TRBJ2-7, with 11 nucleotides matching TRBD2. The CDR3 contains 14 residues. The ends lost 6 bases at V and 0 bases at J; junction bases unmatched: 4. CDR1 is DFQATT, CDR2 SNEGSKA, per germline (reference sequence). The DNA for the CDR3 is TGCAGTGCCACGGGACTAGCGGACTCCTACGAGCAGTACTTC. It codes for CSATGLADSYEQYF.

At least ten counts were recorded for this clonotype. The V gene is TRBV28, the J gene TRBJ1-1; D is perhaps TRBD1 (5 bases). V lost 6 bases and J lost 5, with 19 bases in between. The CDR3 is 15 residues long. Looked up from germline, CDR1 is MDHEN and CDR2 is SYDVKM. The CDR3: CASSPGGFGRTEAFF. In DNA form, the CDR3 reads TGTGCCAGCAGCCCTGGGGGATTTGGTAGGACTGAAGCTTTCTTT.

The rearrangement uses TRBV6-2 or TRBV6-3 and TRBJ2-2, with D possibly being TRBD1 or TRBD2 (5 bases each). The germline CDR1 and CDR2 sequences are MNHEY and SVGEGT. The CDR3 has 17 residues. Trimming removed 6 bases from V and 5 bases from J, with 22 bases in between. CDR3 sequence (DNA): TGTGCCAGCAGCCGGGACCCCGGGTCCAGGGATACCGGGGAGCTGTTTTTT. Encoded protein: CASSRDPGSRDTGELFF.

This clonotype was counted at least ten times. CDR3 nucleotide sequence: TGTGCCACCAGCAGAAATCCCTACGCGGGGCAGGGAAATGAAAAACTGTTTTTT. It codes for CATSRNPYAGQGNEKLFF. The V gene is TRBV15, the J gene TRBJ1-4, with a tentative D call TRBD1 (5 bases). Trimming cost V 2 bases and J 5 bases, with 21 bases left between them. CDR1 is LNHNV and CDR2 is YYDKDF in the germline V gene (reference sequence). The CDR3 is 18 residues long.

This clonotype was seen repeatedly, ten times or more. The chain is built from TRBV11-3 and TRBJ1-6; no definite D call. The CDR3 has 13 amino acids. The ends were cut back, 5 bases at V and 14 bases at J, with 16 bases in the middle. Germline CDR1 SGHNT, CDR2 YENEEA. For the CDR3, the DNA is TGTGCCAGCAGCGGCCGAATTCCATTCACCCTCCACTTT. Residues: CASSGRIPFTLHF.

This clonotype was counted at least ten times. The chain couples TRBV20-1 to TRBJ2-5; 13 bases are a match to TRBD2. The CDR3 runs to 17 residues. Germline CDR1 and CDR2: DFQATT and SNEGSKA (reference sequence). The V and J ends lost 3 bases and 4 bases, in that order; junction bases with no gene match: 11. The CDR3 loop is CSASPWTSGSIGETQYF. The CDR3, as DNA: TGCAGTGCTAGCCCATGGACTAGCGGGAGTATCGGAGAGACCCAGTACTTC.

This clonotype was seen a handful of times. This chain joins TRBV20-1 and TRBJ2-5; 12 positions agree with TRBD2. V shed 6 bases, J shed 4 bases, and the junction held 12 bases outside the gene matches. The CDR3 is made up of 16 amino acids. CDR1 is DFQATT, CDR2 SNEGSKA, per germline (reference sequence). The CDR3 DNA follows: TGCAGTGCACAACCTCTGACTAGCGGGAGTCGAGAGACCCAGTACTTC. This codes for CSAQPLTSGSRETQYF.

About this clonotype: A read error may produce the germline difference seen at one junction end. Written as DNA, the CDR3 is TGTGCCAGCAGCGTATCACCGGGACAGGGTTCGGCTGAAGCTTTCTTT. Protein product: CASSVSPGQGSAEAFF. The chain combines TRBV5-1 with TRBJ1-1; 9 bases match TRBD1. The CDR3 extends over 16 amino acids. Germline loops: CDR1 SGHRS, CDR2 YFSETQ.

The chain has TRBV14 and TRBJ2-1, with 12 bases fitting TRBD2. The germline V gene encodes CDR1 SGHDN and CDR2 FVKESK. V gave up 8 bases and J gave up 4 bases; unmatched junction bases: 6. CDR3 length: 15 amino acids. CDR3 DNA: TGTGCCAGCTCCCCGCTAGCGGGAGGGTACAATGAGCAGTTCTTC. This gives the protein CASSPLAGGYNEQFF.

This clonotype has a handful of counts. The chain is built from TRBV20-1 and TRBJ1-5; TRBD1 is a possible D gene (5 bases). CDR1 and CDR2 from the germline V gene are DFQATT and SNEGSKA (reference sequence). CDR3 size: 14 residues. V lost 3 bases to trimming and J lost 4 bases, with 13 bases between them. The CDR3 here is CSASPAGGNQPQHF. CDR3 nucleotide sequence: TGCAGTGCTAGTCCCGCCGGGGGAAATCAGCCCCAGCATTTT.

This clonotype was picked up a small number of times. The J gene is TRBJ2-4, the V gene TRBV5-1; D unresolved. The V end was cut by 0 bases, the J end by 8 bases, with 12 bases between. This CDR3 contains 14 residues. Germline assignment: CDR1 SGHRS and CDR2 YFSETQ. CDR3 loop: CASSLEAVVDIQYF. The CDR3, as DNA: TGCGCCAGCAGCTTGGAGGCAGTAGTCGACATTCAGTACTTC.

In this sample, this clonotype turned up many times. At one end, the junction sequence differs from germline, possibly due to a read error. This chain links TRBV6-2 or TRBV6-3 with TRBJ2-7; D remains unclear. The CDR3 contains 14 residues. Germline V gene lookup returns CDR1 MNHEY and CDR2 SVGEGT. The CDR3 bases are TGTGCCAGCAGTTACGTTGGTATCTCCAACGAGCAGTACTTC. This translates into CASSYVGISNEQYF.

With regard to this clonotype: With a much larger clone just one base away, this may be a read error. The chain is built from TRBV6-5 and TRBJ2-5; 9 nucleotides match TRBD2. CDR1 and CDR2 from the germline V gene are MNHEY and SVGAGI. This CDR3 is 18 amino acids long. The CDR3 sequence: CAGSSTWGLAPQRETQYF. CDR3 DNA sequence: TGTGCCGGCAGTTCCACGTGGGGACTAGCTCCCCAGCGGGAGACCCAGTACTTC.

The rearrangement links TRBV12-3 or TRBV12-4 to TRBJ2-1; TRBD1 or TRBD2 may be the D gene (5 bases each). The CDR3 loop spans 14 amino acids. V was clipped by 6 bases and J by 6 bases, with 15 bases between them. As DNA, the CDR3 is TGTGCCAGCAGCCGCGGGCAGGGTCCCAATGAGCAGTTCTTC. Protein product: CASSRGQGPNEQFF.